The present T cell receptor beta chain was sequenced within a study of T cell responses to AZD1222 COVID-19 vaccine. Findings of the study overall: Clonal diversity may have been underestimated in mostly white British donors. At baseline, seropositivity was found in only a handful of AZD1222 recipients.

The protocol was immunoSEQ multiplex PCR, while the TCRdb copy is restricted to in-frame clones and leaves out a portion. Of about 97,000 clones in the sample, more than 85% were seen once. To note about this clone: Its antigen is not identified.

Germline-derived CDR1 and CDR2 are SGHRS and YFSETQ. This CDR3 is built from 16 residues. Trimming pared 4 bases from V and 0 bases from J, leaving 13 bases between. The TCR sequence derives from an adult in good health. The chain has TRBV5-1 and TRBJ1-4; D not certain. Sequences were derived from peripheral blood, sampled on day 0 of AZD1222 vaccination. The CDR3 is CASSPTPGSTNEKLFF. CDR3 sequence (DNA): TGCGCCAGCAGCCCCACACCGGGGTCAACTAATGAAAAACTGTTTTTT.